What follows are 9 T cell receptor beta chains derived from one specimen sequenced in a study of blood T cell repertoires in COVID-19 (dated by TCRdb to between 2020 and 2021). Preparation of the library involved the immunoSEQ multiplex PCR assay. TCRdb re-hosts the immuneACCESS table, in-frame sequences only. Its copies lack some clones; in the studies checked, an unresolved V gene accounts for under half of them, and the cause for the rest is not known. The sample table contains about 100,000 clones; only one count was recorded for 80% to 90% of them. Jointly, the top ten make up 32% of the sample. Sample: peripheral blood. These receptors were collected from a woman aged 80 or older with acute or convalescent COVID-19.

The V call is TRBV28, the J call TRBJ2-7; weak D call: TRBD2 (7 bases). Trimming pared 3 bases from V and 1 base from J, leaving 16 bases between. CDR3 size: 16 residues. CDR1 and CDR2 (germline): MDHEN, SYDVKM. The CDR3 sequence is CASSFELQGLSYEQYF. The DNA of the CDR3 is TGTGCCAGCAGTTTCGAACTACAGGGACTATCCTACGAGCAGTACTTC.

This chain joins TRBV4-2 and TRBJ2-3; TRBD2 matches at 9 bases. Germline assignment: CDR1 LGHNA and CDR2 YNFKEQ. This CDR3 is 15 amino acids long. V lost 2 bases and J lost 3; bases outside the gene matches: 3. As DNA, the CDR3 is TGTGCCAGCAGCCAACTAGCGGGGTTAACAGATACGCAGTATTTT. It codes for CASSQLAGLTDTQYF.

V and J are TRBV29-1 and TRBJ1-2; D might be TRBD1 (5 bases). CDR3 length: 11 residues. Germline V lookup: CDR1 SQVTM, CDR2 ANQGSEA. Between the trimmed V and J ends, which lost 7 bases and 7 bases, there was a span of 13 bases. The DNA for the CDR3 is TGCAGCGCCGACCCAGGGTTTGGCTACACCTTC. Translation gives CSADPGFGYTF.

The chain employs TRBV7-8 and TRBJ1-5; D not certain. The CDR3 totals 13 residues. Trimming took 0 bases from V and 5 from J, leaving 5 bases between them. From germline, CDR1 is SGHVS and CDR2 FQNEAQ. The CDR3 DNA reads TGTGCCAGCAGCTTAGCATCAGATCAGCCCCAGCATTTT. It encodes CASSLASDQPQHF.

V usage is TRBV20-1 and J usage is TRBJ2-5; 8 nucleotides match TRBD1. Germline V CDR1 and CDR2: DFQATT, SNEGSKA (reference sequence). The CDR3 is 11 amino acids. J was trimmed by 5 bases and V by 5 bases; bases with no gene match: 1. The CDR3 sequence is CSAGQGETQYF. The CDR3 DNA is TGCAGTGCTGGACAGGGTGAGACCCAGTACTTC.

The chain uses TRBV5-4 and TRBJ2-1; 7 nucleotides line up with TRBD1. Germline CDR1 SGHNT, CDR2 YYREEE (reference sequence). Losses at the gene ends were 4 bases for V and 2 bases for J; bases not matched to a gene: 9. This CDR3 comprises 16 residues. The CDR3, as DNA: TGTGCCAGCAGCATTATGGGACAGTCAACCTACAATGAGCAGTTCTTC. This gives the protein CASSIMGQSTYNEQFF.

CDR3 residues: CASSHGDRGLWGEQFF. The CDR3 region has the DNA TGCGCCAGCAGCCATGGGGACAGGGGGCTTTGGGGGGAGCAGTTCTTC. J is TRBJ2-1 and V is TRBV4-1; 12 bases are shared with TRBD1. J gave up 10 bases and V 3 bases, and 10 bases lay outside the gene matches. CDR1 is MGHRA, CDR2 YSYEKL, per germline. This CDR3 has 16 residues.

The chain uses TRBV15 and TRBJ2-4; TRBD1 is a possible D gene (5 bases). Trimming left V 4 bases short and J 0 bases short, with 10 bases between. CDR1 LNHNV and CDR2 YYDKDF come from the germline V gene (reference sequence). This CDR3 is built from 15 residues. CDR3 protein: CATSTRQLAKNIQYF. CDR3 nucleotides: TGTGCCACCAGCACAAGACAGCTAGCCAAAAACATTCAGTACTTC.

The rearrangement links TRBV7-2 to TRBJ2-1; 10 nucleotides agree with TRBD2. The CDR3 is 14 amino acids. CDR1 SGHTA and CDR2 FQGNSA come from the germline V gene. After removal of 1 base from V and 7 bases from J, the junction contained 1 base not matched to a gene. CDR3 in DNA: TGTGCCAGCAGCTTAGGGACTAGCGGAAATGAGCAGTTCTTC. Its translation is CASSLGTSGNEQFF.